This T cell receptor beta chain is drawn from a study of T-cell reconstitution after alpha-beta-depleted transplantation in children. TCRbeta library construction was performed incorporating unique molecular identifiers. TCRdb used MiXCR to reprocess the PCR reads, holding one entry per CDR3 protein. The data show a few hundred thousand distinct CDR3 sequences, around 10% seen once. CDR1 and CDR2 (germline): SQVTM, ANQGSEA. V dropped 0 bases and J dropped 7 bases, with 7 bases sitting between them. The CDR3 is 13 residues long. Study-wide results and caveats: T-cell numbers and diversity, one year after transplant, stemmed largely from T cells that were newly produced. There were reportedly several hundred expanded graft clones from which alpha-beta T cells came about two months after transplant. Day-60 TCRbeta diversity that was high in some patients was derived from surviving recipient T cells and thymic progenitors.

This clonotype was seen a few times. Its antigen is currently unknown. The specimen comprised PBMCs, sampled before TCRalphabeta/CD19-depleted stem cell transplant. The TCR sequence derives from a boy under two years old with acute myeloid leukemia, due to receive a stem cell transplant. The chain uses TRBV29-1 and TRBJ1-6; perhaps TRBD1 as D (5 bases). Here the CDR3 DNA reads TGCAGCGTTGAAGAGGACACCAATTCACCCCTCCACTTT. It is translated as CSVEEDTNSPLHF. Full variable domain (outside the CDR3, taken from reference TRBV29-1 and TRBJ1-6): SAVISQKPSRDICQRGTSLTIQCQVDSQVTMMFWYRQQPGQSLTLIATANQGSEATYESGFVIDKFPISRPNLTFSTLTVSNMSPEDSSIYLCSVEEDTNSPLHFGNGTRLTVT.